The entry that follows covers one T cell receptor (beta chain) sequence. The germline V gene encodes CDR1 LGHNA and CDR2 YNFKEQ. Trimming pared 4 bases from V and 0 bases from J, leaving 13 bases between. The CDR3 has 15 amino acids. This record belongs to a study of blood T cell repertoires in COVID-19. Study-wide background: Italy, Spain and the United States were the sources of the convalescent and acute COVID-19 samples.

Clinical history reported by participants formed the basis on which cohorts were assigned. Cohort 3 recovery required two negative PCRs, clearance, or symptom resolution. The data were produced by immunoSEQ multiplex PCR, yet TCRdb's version contains in-frame clones alone and is incomplete. The sample records under 200,000 clones, about 89% being singletons. This chain links TRBV4-2 with TRBJ2-7; no firm D call. The sequencing sample was made of PBMCs or T cells enriched from blood (not recorded which). The clonotype originates from a woman aged 18 to 35 who had recovered from COVID-19. The CDR3 here is CASSLTHVSSYEQYF. CDR3 in DNA: TGTGCCAGCAGCCTCACTCACGTAAGCTCCTACGAGCAGTACTTC.